This paragraph reports one TCR beta chain. The antigen is unknown. Germline CDR1 reads SGDLS; CDR2 reads YYNGEE. The ends lost 0 bases at V and 8 bases at J; junction bases unmatched: 16. The CDR3 length is 18 residues. This sample was taken from a study of T cell responses to AZD1222 COVID-19 vaccine. Profiling relied on immunoSEQ multiplex PCR, and the TCRdb table lists in-frame clones only, not all of them. The table lists 210,000 or so clones, 90% to 95% of them singletons. Study-wide points: There were mostly white British donors and more females than males, and clonal diversity was possibly underestimated.

V usage is TRBV9 and J usage is TRBJ2-1; TRBD2 agrees at 8 bases. The sample here was peripheral blood, taken 28 days after the second dose of the MenACWY control vaccine. This TCR came from an adult who received the MenACWY meningococcal vaccine as a control. DNA of the CDR3: TGTGCCAGCAGCGTAGGCCCCACCTTAGCGGGGTTAGTCGATGAGCAGTTCTTC. Encoded protein: CASSVGPTLAGLVDEQFF.